The source of this TCR beta chain is a study of CD8+ T cells in alopecia areata. Germline CDR1 and CDR2: SNHLY and FYNNEI. This CDR3 spans 11 amino acids. The V end was cut by 7 bases, the J end by 4 bases, with 6 bases between. The authors extracted RNA and reverse transcribed it into cDNA as the sequencing template. The method was immunoSEQ multiplex PCR; TCRdb's version includes in-frame clones alone and lacks a portion of them. The profile shows over 150,000 clones, more than 55% of them singletons. The sequence derives from a human donor in good health. The sample was CD8+ T cells sorted from blood. The rearrangement uses TRBV2 and TRBJ2-3; D is undetermined. CDR3 residues: CASISSDTQYF. The CDR3 DNA is TGTGCCAGCATTAGTTCAGATACGCAGTATTTT.